This TCR beta chain was captured by sequencing in a study of blood T cell repertoires in COVID-19. As originally analysed: Nucleated cell number was recorded as an estimate derived from reference gene primer amplification. Profiling relied on immunoSEQ multiplex PCR, and the TCRdb table lists in-frame clones only, not all of them. From that table come the V and J calls and clone size; the DNA was used to work out D and trimming. The sample consists of around 400,000 clones, roughly 90% of them appearing once. This sequence was found in a man aged 35-49 years with acute or convalescent COVID-19. The material sequenced was peripheral blood.

CDR3 DNA: TGTGCCAGCAGCTTAGCTAGCGGGGGGGCCACAGATACGCAGTATTTT. This encodes CASSLASGGATDTQYF. The chain is built from TRBV7-2 and TRBJ2-3, with 11 bases that match TRBD2. CDR1 is SGHTA, CDR2 FQGNSA, per germline. The V and J ends lost 0 bases and 2 bases, in that order; junction bases with no gene match: 1. The CDR3 is 16 amino acids.